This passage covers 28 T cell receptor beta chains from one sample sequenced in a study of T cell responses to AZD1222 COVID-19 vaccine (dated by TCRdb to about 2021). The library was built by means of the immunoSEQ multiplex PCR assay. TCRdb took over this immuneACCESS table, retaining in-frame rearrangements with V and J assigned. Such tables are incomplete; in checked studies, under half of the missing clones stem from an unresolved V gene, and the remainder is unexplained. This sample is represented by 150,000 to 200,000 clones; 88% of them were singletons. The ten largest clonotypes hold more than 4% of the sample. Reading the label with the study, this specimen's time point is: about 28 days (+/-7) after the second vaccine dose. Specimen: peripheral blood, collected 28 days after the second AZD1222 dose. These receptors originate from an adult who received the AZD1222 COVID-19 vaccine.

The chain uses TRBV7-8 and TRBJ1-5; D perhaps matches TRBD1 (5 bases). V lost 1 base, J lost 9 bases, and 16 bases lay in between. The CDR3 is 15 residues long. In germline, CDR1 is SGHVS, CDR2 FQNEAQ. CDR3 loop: CASSLVGKGRGPQHF. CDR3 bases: TGTGCCAGCAGCTTAGTAGGCAAGGGGAGAGGGCCCCAGCATTTT.

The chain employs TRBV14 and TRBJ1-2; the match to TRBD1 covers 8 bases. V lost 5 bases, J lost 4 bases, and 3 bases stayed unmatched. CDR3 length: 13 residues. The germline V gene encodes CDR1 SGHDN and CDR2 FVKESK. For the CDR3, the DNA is TGTGCCAGCAGCTCAGGGGGCTCCTATGGCTACACCTTC. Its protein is CASSSGGSYGYTF.

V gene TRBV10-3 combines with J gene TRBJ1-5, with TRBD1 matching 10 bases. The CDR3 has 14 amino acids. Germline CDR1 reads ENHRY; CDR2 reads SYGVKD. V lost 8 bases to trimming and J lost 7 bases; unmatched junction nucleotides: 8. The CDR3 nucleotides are TGTGCCATCCGCCGGGACAGGGGACAGCAGCCCCAGCATTTT. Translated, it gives CAIRRDRGQQPQHF.

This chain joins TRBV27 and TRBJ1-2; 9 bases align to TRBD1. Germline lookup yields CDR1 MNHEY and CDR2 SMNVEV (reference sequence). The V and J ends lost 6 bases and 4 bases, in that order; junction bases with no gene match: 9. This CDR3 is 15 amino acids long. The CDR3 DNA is TGTGCCAGCAGGGGGACAGGGAGGGTGAGCTATGGCTACACCTTC. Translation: CASRGTGRVSYGYTF.

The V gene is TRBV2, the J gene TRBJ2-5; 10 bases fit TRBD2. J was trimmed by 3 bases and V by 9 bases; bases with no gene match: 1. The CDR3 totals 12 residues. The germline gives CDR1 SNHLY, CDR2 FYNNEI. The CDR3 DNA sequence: TGTGCCAGTCTAGCGGGGGAAGAGACCCAGTACTTC. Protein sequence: CASLAGEETQYF.

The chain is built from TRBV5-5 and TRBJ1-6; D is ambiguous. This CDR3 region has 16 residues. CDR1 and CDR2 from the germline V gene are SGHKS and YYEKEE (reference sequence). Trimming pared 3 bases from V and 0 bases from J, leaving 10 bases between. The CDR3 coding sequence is TGTGCCAGCAGCTCGACACATAGCTCCTATAATTCACCCCTCCACTTT. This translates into CASSSTHSSYNSPLHF.

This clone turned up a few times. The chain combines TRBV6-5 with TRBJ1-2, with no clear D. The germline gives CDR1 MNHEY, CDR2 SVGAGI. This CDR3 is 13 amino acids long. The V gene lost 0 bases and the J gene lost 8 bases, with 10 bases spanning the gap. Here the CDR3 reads CASSYSRLGGYTF. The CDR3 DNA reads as TGTGCCAGCAGTTACTCCAGGTTGGGGGGCTACACCTTC.

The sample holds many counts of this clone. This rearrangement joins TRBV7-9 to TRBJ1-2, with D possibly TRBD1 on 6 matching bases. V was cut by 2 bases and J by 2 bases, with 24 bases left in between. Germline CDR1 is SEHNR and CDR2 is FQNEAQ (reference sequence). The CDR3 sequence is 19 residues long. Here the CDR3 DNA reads TGTGCCAGCAGCTTAAAAATTGGTGGAGGGGGTGACGTAAACTATGGCTACACCTTC. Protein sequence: CASSLKIGGGGDVNYGYTF.

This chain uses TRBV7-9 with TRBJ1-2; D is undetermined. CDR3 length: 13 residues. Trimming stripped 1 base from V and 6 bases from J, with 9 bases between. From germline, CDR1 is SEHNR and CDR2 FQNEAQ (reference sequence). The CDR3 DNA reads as TGTGCCAGCAGCTTAGAAGCCTTCGATGGCTACACCTTC. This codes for CASSLEAFDGYTF.

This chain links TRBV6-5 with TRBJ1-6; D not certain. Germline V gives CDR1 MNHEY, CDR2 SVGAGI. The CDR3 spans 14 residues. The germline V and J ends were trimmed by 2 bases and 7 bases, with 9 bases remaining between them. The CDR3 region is CASSYVSENSPLHF. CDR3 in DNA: TGTGCCAGCAGTTACGTGTCGGAAAATTCACCCCTCCACTTT.

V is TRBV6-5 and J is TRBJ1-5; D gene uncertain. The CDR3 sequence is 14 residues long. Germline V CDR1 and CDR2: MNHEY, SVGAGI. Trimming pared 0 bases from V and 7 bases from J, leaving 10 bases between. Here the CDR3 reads CASSYSGSEQPQHF. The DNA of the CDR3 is TGTGCCAGCAGTTACTCGGGATCGGAGCAGCCCCAGCATTTT.

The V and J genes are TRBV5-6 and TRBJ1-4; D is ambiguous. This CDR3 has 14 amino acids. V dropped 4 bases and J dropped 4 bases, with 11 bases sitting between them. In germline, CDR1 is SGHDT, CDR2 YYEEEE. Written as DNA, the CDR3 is TGTGCCAGCAGCGTAAGAGGAGATAATGAAAAACTGTTTTTT. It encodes CASSVRGDNEKLFF.

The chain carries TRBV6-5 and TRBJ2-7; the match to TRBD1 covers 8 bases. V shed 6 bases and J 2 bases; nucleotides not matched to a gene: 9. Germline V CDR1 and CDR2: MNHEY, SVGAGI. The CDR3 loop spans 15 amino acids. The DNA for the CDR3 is TGTGCCAGCAGCGGAGACAGGGGAGTTACCTACGAGCAGTACTTC. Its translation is CASSGDRGVTYEQYF.

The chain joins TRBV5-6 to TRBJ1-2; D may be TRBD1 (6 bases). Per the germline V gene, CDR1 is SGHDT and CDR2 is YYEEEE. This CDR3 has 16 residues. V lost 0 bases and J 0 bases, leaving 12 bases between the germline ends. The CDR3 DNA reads TGTGCCAGCAGCTTGGACAGGGAGAGCGCTAACTATGGCTACACCTTC. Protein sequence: CASSLDRESANYGYTF.

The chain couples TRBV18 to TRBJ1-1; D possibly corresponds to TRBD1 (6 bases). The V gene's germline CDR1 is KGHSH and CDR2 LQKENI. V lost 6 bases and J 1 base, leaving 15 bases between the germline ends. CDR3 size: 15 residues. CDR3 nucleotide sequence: TGTGCCAGCTCTCCAGGGGCGGACTGGAACACTGAAGCTTTCTTT. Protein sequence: CASSPGADWNTEAFF. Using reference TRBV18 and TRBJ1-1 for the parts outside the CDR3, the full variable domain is NAGVMQNPRHLVRRRGQEARLRCSPMKGHSHVYWYRQLPEEGLKFMVYLQKENIIDESGMPKERFSAEFPKEGPSILRIQQVVRGDSAAYFCASSPGADWNTEAFFGQGTRLTVV.

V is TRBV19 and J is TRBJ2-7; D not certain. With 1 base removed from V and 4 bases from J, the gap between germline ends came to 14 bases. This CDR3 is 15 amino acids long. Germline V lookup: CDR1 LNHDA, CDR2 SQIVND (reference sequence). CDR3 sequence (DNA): TGTGCCAGTAGTATAGGGTCAGGTCCTCTTTACGAGCAGTACTTC. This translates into CASSIGSGPLYEQYF.

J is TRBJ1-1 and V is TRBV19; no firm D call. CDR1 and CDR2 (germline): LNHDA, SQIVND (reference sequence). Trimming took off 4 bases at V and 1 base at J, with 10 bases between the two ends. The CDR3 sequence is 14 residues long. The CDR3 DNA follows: TGTGCCAGTAGTAACTGGGTTACGAACACTGAAGCTTTCTTT. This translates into CASSNWVTNTEAFF.

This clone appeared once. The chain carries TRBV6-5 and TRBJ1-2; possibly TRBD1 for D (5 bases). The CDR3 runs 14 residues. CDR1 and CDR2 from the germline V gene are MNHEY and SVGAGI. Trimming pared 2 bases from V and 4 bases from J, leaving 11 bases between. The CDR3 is CASSYAGGSYGYTF. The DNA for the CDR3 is TGTGCCAGCAGTTACGCTGGGGGGTCCTATGGCTACACCTTC.

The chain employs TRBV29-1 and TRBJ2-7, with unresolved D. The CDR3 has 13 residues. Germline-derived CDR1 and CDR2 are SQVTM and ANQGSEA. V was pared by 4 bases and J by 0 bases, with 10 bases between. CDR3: CSVGGQSSYEQYF. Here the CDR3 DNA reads TGCAGCGTTGGTGGGCAGAGCTCCTACGAGCAGTACTTC.

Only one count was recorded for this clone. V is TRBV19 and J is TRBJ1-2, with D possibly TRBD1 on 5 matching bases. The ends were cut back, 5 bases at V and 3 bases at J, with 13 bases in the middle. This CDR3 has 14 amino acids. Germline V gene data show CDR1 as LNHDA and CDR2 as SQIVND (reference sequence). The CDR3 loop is CASSPLDSHYGYTF. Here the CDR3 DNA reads TGTGCCAGTAGTCCTCTCGACAGCCACTATGGCTACACCTTC. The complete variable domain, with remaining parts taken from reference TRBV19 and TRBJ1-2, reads DGGITQSPKYLFRKEGQNVTLSCEQNLNHDAMYWYRQDPGQGLRLIYYSQIVNDFQKGDIAEGYSVSREKKESFPLTVTSAQKNPTAFYLCASSPLDSHYGYTFGSGTRLTVV.

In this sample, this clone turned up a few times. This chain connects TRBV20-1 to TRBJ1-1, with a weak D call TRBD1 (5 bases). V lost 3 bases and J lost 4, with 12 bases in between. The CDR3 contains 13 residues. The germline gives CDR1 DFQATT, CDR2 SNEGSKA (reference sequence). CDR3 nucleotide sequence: TGCAGTGCTAGTAGGTTGGGGGGCACTGAAGCTTTCTTT. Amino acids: CSASRLGGTEAFF.

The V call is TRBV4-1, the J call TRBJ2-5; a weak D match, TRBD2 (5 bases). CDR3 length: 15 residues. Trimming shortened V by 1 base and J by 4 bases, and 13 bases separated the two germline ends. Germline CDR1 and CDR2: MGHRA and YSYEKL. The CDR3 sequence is CASSQGTELIETQYF. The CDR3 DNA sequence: TGCGCCAGCAGCCAAGGGACTGAGCTTATAGAGACCCAGTACTTC.

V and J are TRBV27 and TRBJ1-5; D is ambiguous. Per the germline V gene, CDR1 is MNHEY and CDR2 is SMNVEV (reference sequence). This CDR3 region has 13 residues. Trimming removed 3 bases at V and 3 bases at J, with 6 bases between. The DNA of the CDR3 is TGTGCCAGCAGTTTGGGATTCAATCAGCCCCAGCATTTT. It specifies CASSLGFNQPQHF.

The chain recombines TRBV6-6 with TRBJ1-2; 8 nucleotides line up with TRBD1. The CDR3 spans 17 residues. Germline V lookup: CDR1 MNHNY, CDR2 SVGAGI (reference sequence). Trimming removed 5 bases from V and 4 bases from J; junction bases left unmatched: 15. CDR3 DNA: TGTGCCAGCAGTCAAACCGGGACAGGTGCGAGGGGCTATGGCTACACCTTC. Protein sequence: CASSQTGTGARGYGYTF.

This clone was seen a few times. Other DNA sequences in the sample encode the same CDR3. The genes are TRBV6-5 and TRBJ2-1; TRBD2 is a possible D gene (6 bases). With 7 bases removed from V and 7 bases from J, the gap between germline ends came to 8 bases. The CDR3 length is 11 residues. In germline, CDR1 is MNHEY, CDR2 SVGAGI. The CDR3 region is CASTRGNEQFF. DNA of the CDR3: TGTGCCAGCACCCGGGGGAATGAGCAGTTCTTC.

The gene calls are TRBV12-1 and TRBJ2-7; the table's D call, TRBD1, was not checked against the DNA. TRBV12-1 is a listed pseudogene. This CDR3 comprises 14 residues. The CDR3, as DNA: TGTGCCAGCAGGGGACAGAGATCATCCTACGAGCAGTACTTC. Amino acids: CASRGQRSSYEQYF.

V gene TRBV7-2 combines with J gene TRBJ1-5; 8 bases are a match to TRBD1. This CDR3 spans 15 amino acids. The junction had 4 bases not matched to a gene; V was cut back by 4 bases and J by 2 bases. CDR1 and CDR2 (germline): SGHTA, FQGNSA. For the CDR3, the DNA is TGTGCCAGCAGCTCGGAGACAGGGGGCAATCAGCCCCAGCATTTT. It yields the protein CASSSETGGNQPQHF. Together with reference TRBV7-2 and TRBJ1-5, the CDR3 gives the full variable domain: GAGVSQSPSNKVTEKGKDVELRCDPISGHTALYWYRQSLGQGLEFLIYFQGNSAPDKSGLPSDRFSAERTGGSVSTLTIQRTQQEDSAVYLCASSSETGGNQPQHFGDGTRLSIL.

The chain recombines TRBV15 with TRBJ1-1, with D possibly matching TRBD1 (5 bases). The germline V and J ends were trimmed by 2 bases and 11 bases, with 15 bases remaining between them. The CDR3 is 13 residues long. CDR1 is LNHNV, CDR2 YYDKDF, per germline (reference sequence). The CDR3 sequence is CATSRPRAGPAFF. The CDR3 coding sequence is TGTGCCACCAGCAGACCCCGAGCGGGGCCCGCTTTCTTT.